Listed below are T cell receptor beta chains from one sample, sequenced in a study of T cell responses to AZD1222 COVID-19 vaccine. Repertoires were generated with immunoSEQ multiplex PCR, while TCRdb's copy carries only in-frame clones and drops some. Of about 170,000 clones listed, around 88% were seen once; the top ten hold around 1%. The input for sequencing was peripheral blood, taken 28 days after the second AZD1222 dose. The origin of the receptors is an adult who received the AZD1222 COVID-19 vaccine. The CDR3 runs from the conserved cysteine through the conserved F or W. A D gene is named only where the DNA matches it firmly. Some rows mark clone size as missing; the rest say once, few, many or name a class of expanded clone.

TRBJ1-5	TRBV7-2	-	once	CASSLRGDQPQHF	TGTGCCAGCAGCCTAAGGGGCGATCAGCCCCAGCATTTT
TRBJ2-3	TRBV4-3	TRBD2	-	CASSLGGASTADTQYF	TGCGCCAGCAGCCTCGGGGGGGCTAGCACGGCAGATACGCAGTATTTT
TRBJ2-2	TRBV6-4	TRBD1	-	CASSTTGIPTGELFF	TGTGCCAGCAGTACGACAGGGATTCCGACCGGGGAGCTGTTTTTT
TRBJ2-1	TRBV7-6	-	-	CASRGMGEQFF	TGTGCCAGTCGAGGTATGGGTGAGCAGTTCTTC
TRBJ1-4	TRBV30	-	-	CAWSVGTLGANEKLFF	TGTGCCTGGAGTGTGGGTACCTTAGGGGCTAATGAAAAACTGTTTTTT
TRBJ1-2	TRBV29-1	TRBD1	few	CSVRTGKANYGYTF	TGCAGCGTTAGGACAGGGAAAGCTAACTATGGCTACACCTTC
TRBJ2-1	TRBV5-1	-	-	CASSLAVGPGNEQFF	TGCGCCAGCAGCTTGGCCGTGGGGCCGGGCAATGAGCAGTTCTTC
TRBJ1-6	TRBV5-5	TRBD1	-	CASSADRVNSPLHF	TGTGCCAGCAGCGCCGACAGGGTCAATTCACCCCTCCACTTT
TRBJ1-5	TRBV5-6	-	-	CASSLFSSGASGPQHF	TGTGCCAGCAGCTTGTTTTCTTCGGGAGCATCAGGGCCCCAGCATTTT
TRBJ2-7	TRBV5-1	-	once	CASSLEWGDEQYF	TGCGCCAGCAGCTTGGAATGGGGGGACGAGCAGTACTTC
TRBJ2-5	TRBV29-1	TRBD1	-	CSVRGPRDREQETQYF	TGCAGCGTCCGAGGCCCCCGGGACAGGGAACAAGAGACCCAGTACTTC
TRBJ2-2	TRBV21-1	-	-	CASSKEGTGELFF	TGTGCCAGCAGCAAAGAGGGCACCGGGGAGCTGTTTTTT
TRBJ1-2	TRBV9	TRBD1	-	CASSPEGAGYGYTF	TGTGCCAGCAGCCCGGAGGGGGCGGGCTATGGCTACACCTTC
TRBJ2-6	TRBV5-1	TRBD1	-	CASSRRWTGGVGANVLTF	TGCGCCAGCAGCCGACGATGGACAGGGGGCGTTGGGGCCAACGTCCTGACTTTC
TRBJ1-1	TRBV11-2	-	-	CASSPTGVEAFF	TGTGCCAGCAGCCCGACGGGAGTGGAGGCTTTCTTT
TRBJ2-7	TRBV5-6	TRBD1	-	CASSLEGQGANEQYF	TGTGCCAGCAGCTTGGAGGGACAGGGGGCGAACGAGCAGTACTTC
TRBJ2-3	TRBV3-1/TRBV3-2	TRBD2	-	CASSQVLAGGREDTQYF	TGTGCCAGCAGCCAAGTCCTAGCGGGGGGCCGGGAAGATACGCAGTATTTT
TRBJ1-2	TRBV4-1	-	-	CASSQDFGRHYGYTF	TGCGCCAGCAGCCAAGACTTCGGACGGCACTATGGCTACACCTTC
TRBJ2-7	TRBV5-4	-	-	CASSLGGGPYEQYF	TGTGCCAGCAGCTTGGGTGGGGGCCCCTACGAGCAGTACTTC
TRBJ1-4	TRBV4-2	-	-	CASSSHEKLFF	TGTGCCAGCAGCAGCCACGAAAAACTGTTTTTT
TRBJ1-2	TRBV5-4	-	-	CASSFRGPSNYGYTF	TGTGCCAGCAGCTTCCGGGGGCCCTCAAACTATGGCTACACCTTC
TRBJ1-2	TRBV7-9	-	-	CASSPAREDGYTF	TGTGCCAGCAGCCCCGCCCGGGAAGATGGCTACACCTTC
TRBJ1-5	TRBV12-5	TRBD1	-	CASGLVGDSGLGPQHF	TGTGCTAGTGGTTTGGTAGGGGACAGTGGGTTAGGGCCCCAGCATTTT
TRBJ1-1	TRBV6-1	TRBD1	-	CASSETGVNTEAFF	TGTGCCAGCAGTGAAACAGGGGTGAACACTGAAGCTTTCTTT
TRBJ1-2	TRBV6-5	-	-	CATGGGRVYGYTF	TGTGCCACCGGGGGGGGCAGGGTCTATGGCTACACCTTC
TRBJ2-7	TRBV2	-	-	CASSEGLGRSSYEQYF	TGTGCCAGCAGTGAAGGATTGGGGAGGTCCTCCTACGAGCAGTACTTC